Listed here are 28 T cell receptor beta chains from one sample, sequenced in a study of vaccination and CD4 T cells after COVID-19. Once obtained from cultured CD4+ T cells, the DNA was sequenced using the Oncomine TCR Beta short-read assay. Via MiXCR, TCRdb re-called the PCR reads, giving one row per CDR3 protein. The table includes approximately 13,000 distinct CDR3 sequences, 25% to 30% detected once. The antigens for these receptors are not known. Treatment of the sample: approximately 10-day PBMC culture with coronavirus spike peptide pools or control peptides (ViraFEST assay). The sample in question was CD4+ T cells from blood, cultured in vitro, obtained before SARS-CoV-2 vaccination. The receptors were sampled from a human donor who received a COVID-19 vaccine.

This clonotype was recorded a few times. The CDR3 DNA reads TGTGCCAGTAGTATAGATCAGGGATTACCCAATCAGCCCCAGCATTTT. Encoded protein: CASSIDQGLPNQPQHF. The chain joins TRBV19 to TRBJ1-5; D is perhaps TRBD1 (5 bases). V was cut by 0 bases and J by 3 bases, with 12 bases left in between. Looked up from germline, CDR1 is LNHDA and CDR2 is SQIVND (reference sequence). The length of the CDR3 is 16 residues.

A few counts support this clonotype. The CDR3 spells CASSQGVYRDSGNTIYF. The CDR3 nucleotides are TGTGCCAGCAGCCAAGGGGTCTACAGGGACTCTGGAAACACCATATATTTT. The chain links TRBV4-2 to TRBJ1-3, with D tentatively TRBD1 (6 bases). V was pared by 1 base and J by 0 bases, with 13 bases between. The CDR3 length is 17 residues. CDR1 and CDR2 (germline): LGHNA, YNFKEQ.

This clonotype has a handful of counts. The genes are TRBV5-1 and TRBJ2-7; D call uncertain. The CDR3 has 15 residues. Germline V gene sequence: CDR1 SGHRS, CDR2 YFSETQ. V gave up 2 bases and J gave up 2 bases, with 14 bases separating them. The CDR3 DNA follows: TGCGCCAGCAGCTTAAAAGCAGGTGAAACCTACGAGCAGTACTTC. Translation gives CASSLKAGETYEQYF.

A few counts support this clonotype. The V call is TRBV5-1, the J call TRBJ1-2; D may be TRBD1 (6 bases). Trimming shortened V by 0 bases and J by 4 bases, and 7 bases separated the two germline ends. This CDR3 is 13 amino acids long. Germline assignment: CDR1 SGHRS and CDR2 YFSETQ. CDR3 protein: CASSLAQGYGYTF. CDR3 DNA: TGCGCCAGCAGCTTGGCACAGGGCTATGGCTACACCTTC.

This clonotype is judged medium-sized. The V and J genes are TRBV6-5 and TRBJ1-5, with D maybe TRBD1 (5 bases). The CDR3 loop spans 15 amino acids. From germline, CDR1 is MNHEY and CDR2 SVGAGI. The V end was cut by 2 bases, the J end by 5 bases, with 13 bases between. The CDR3 DNA follows: TGTGCCAGCAGTTACGCGACAGCAAGGTATCAGCCCCAGCATTTT. This codes for CASSYATARYQPQHF.

This clonotype was counted between two and nine times. This chain uses TRBV19 with TRBJ1-1, with D perhaps matching TRBD1 (5 bases). This CDR3 has 14 amino acids. Germline CDR1 is LNHDA and CDR2 is SQIVND (reference sequence). Trimming took 6 bases from V and 5 from J, leaving 16 bases between them. The CDR3 DNA is TGTGCCAGTAGCAACCTCGGGGGAGGAACTGAAGCTTTCTTT. Encoded protein: CASSNLGGGTEAFF.

With regard to this clonotype: Because it lacks the conserved phenylalanine or tryptophan at the end, this CDR3 is likely a read error. This chain connects TRBV7-2 to TRBJ1-2; 8 nucleotides align to TRBD1. Per germline, CDR1 SGHTA and CDR2 FQGNSA. This CDR3 has 16 residues. The V gene end was trimmed by 5 bases and the J gene end by 7 bases; junction bases not matched to a gene: 15. DNA for the CDR3: TGTGCCAGCAGCACAAACTCACAGGGGGGGTGGGGTGGCTACACCCTC. Its protein product is CASSTNSQGGWGGYTL.

This clonotype was picked up a small number of times. This chain joins TRBV7-3 and TRBJ2-1; D gene ambiguous. The CDR3 loop spans 12 amino acids. V was clipped by 3 bases and J by 7 bases, with 7 bases between them. Germline loops: CDR1 SGHTA, CDR2 FQGTGA. CDR3 amino acids: CASSFAGNEQFF. The CDR3 coding sequence is TGTGCCAGCAGCTTCGCTGGTAATGAGCAGTTCTTC.

This chain uses TRBV5-4 with TRBJ1-6; D is unresolved. V lost 4 bases to trimming and J lost 5 bases, with 13 bases between them. Germline values: CDR1 SGHNT, CDR2 YYREEE (reference sequence). The CDR3 sequence is 15 residues long. The CDR3 protein is CASSEVGQDNSPLHF. The CDR3 region has the DNA TGTGCCAGCAGCGAGGTCGGGCAGGATAATTCACCCCTCCACTTT.

This clonotype was counted a few times. The chain recombines TRBV20-1 with TRBJ2-6; no firm D call. The CDR3 totals 15 residues. Trimming took off 1 base at V and 4 bases at J, with 11 bases between the two ends. Looked up from germline, CDR1 is DFQATT and CDR2 is SNEGSKA (reference sequence). The CDR3 nucleotides read TGCAGTGCTAGAGTAACAGTCTCCGGGGCCAACGTCCTGACTTTC. Translation: CSARVTVSGANVLTF.

This chain links TRBV7-3 with TRBJ1-6, with 12 bases matching TRBD1. Germline trimming cut 5 bases from V and 7 bases from J; bases unmatched to any gene: 3. CDR1 and CDR2 (germline): SGHTA, FQGTGA. There are 15 residues in the CDR3. The CDR3 DNA is TGTGCCAGCAGCCAGGGACAGGGGGCGAATTCACCCCTCCACTTT. Translated, it gives CASSQGQGANSPLHF.

The chain links TRBV7-2 to TRBJ1-4; 7 bases match TRBD1. CDR3 length: 13 residues. Germline V CDR1 and CDR2: SGHTA, FQGNSA. Losses at the gene ends were 5 bases for V and 8 bases for J; bases not matched to a gene: 5. The CDR3 DNA follows: TGTGCCAGCAGCCAACAGGGGAGCGAAAAACTGTTTTTT. It translates to CASSQQGSEKLFF.

This clonotype was observed a few times. The genes are TRBV10-1 and TRBJ1-6; D gene unclear. The CDR3 is 12 amino acids. V was trimmed by 3 bases and J by 8 bases, leaving 5 bases between them. The germline V gene has CDR1 WNHNN and CDR2 SYGVQD (reference sequence). The CDR3 region has the DNA TGCGCCAGCAGTGATAATGATTCACCCCTCCACTTT. It codes for CASSDNDSPLHF.

The chain joins TRBV6-8 to TRBJ2-5; TRBD2 is a possible D gene (6 bases). This CDR3 region has 16 residues. Germline assignment: CDR1 MNHGY and CDR2 SAAAGT. Deletions cut 3 bases from V and 1 base from J, with 15 bases between. The CDR3 spells CASSYTAGWSQETQYF. In nucleotides, the CDR3 is TGTGCCAGCAGTTATACGGCGGGGTGGAGCCAAGAGACCCAGTACTTC.

This clonotype has just a few counts. The rearrangement joins TRBV21-1 to TRBJ1-1; the table's D call TRBD1 went unverified against the DNA. TRBV21-1 represents a pseudogene. The CDR3 contains 15 residues. CDR3 loop: CASSHSDRGFIEAFF. In nucleotides, the CDR3 is TGTGCCAGCAGCCATTCGGACAGGGGATTTATTGAAGCTTTCTTT.

A few counts support this clonotype. The junction differs from germline at one of its ends, possibly a read error. For the CDR3, the DNA is TGTGCCAGCAGTCAAGCCTCTGGGGCCAACGTCCTGACTTTC. Translation gives CASSQASGANVLTF. The chain joins TRBV6-1 to TRBJ2-6; D gene unclear. The germline V gene encodes CDR1 MNHNS and CDR2 SASEGT. The CDR3 has 14 residues.

The chain combines TRBV6-1 with TRBJ2-5, with D maybe TRBD1 (6 bases). V was trimmed by 7 bases and J by 0 bases, leaving 18 bases between them. CDR3 length equals 16 residues. Looked up from germline, CDR1 is MNHNS and CDR2 is SASEGT. The CDR3 coding sequence is TGTGCCAGCAACGCCAGCGTGGGGGCTAACCAAGAGACCCAGTACTTC. Amino acids: CASNASVGANQETQYF.

V is TRBV2 and J is TRBJ1-4; D remains ambiguous. The CDR3 has 15 residues. The germline V gene has CDR1 SNHLY and CDR2 FYNNEI. V lost 8 bases to trimming and J lost 4 bases, with 17 bases between them. In DNA, the CDR3 is TGTGCCAGCCGTAAAGACCGGGTCTATAATGAAAAACTGTTTTTT. Protein: CASRKDRVYNEKLFF.

In its sample, this clonotype was seen a few times. V is TRBV6-1 and J is TRBJ2-7, with D unresolved. V was shortened by 1 base and J by 4 bases, with 8 bases between the two germline ends. Germline V gene data show CDR1 as MNHNS and CDR2 as SASEGT. The CDR3 is 13 amino acids. The CDR3 DNA reads as TGTGCCAGCAGTGAAGGCTCCCTTTACGAGCAGTACTTC. Translated: CASSEGSLYEQYF.

The rearrangement joins TRBV19 to TRBJ2-1, with TRBD1 matching 8 bases. The junction had 5 bases not matched to a gene; V was cut back by 0 bases and J by 7 bases. Germline loops: CDR1 LNHDA, CDR2 SQIVND (reference sequence). The CDR3 is 15 amino acids. CDR3: CASSIDFTGGNEQFF. As DNA, the CDR3 is TGTGCCAGTAGTATAGATTTTACAGGGGGAAATGAGCAGTTCTTC. The full variable domain, its missing parts supplied by reference TRBV19 and TRBJ2-1, is DGGITQSPKYLFRKEGQNVTLSCEQNLNHDAMYWYRQDPGQGLRLIYYSQIVNDFQKGDIAEGYSVSREKKESFPLTVTSAQKNPTAFYLCASSIDFTGGNEQFFGPGTRLTVL.

In the case of this clonotype: An end of the junction does not agree with germline; a read error may underlie this. V usage is TRBV6-1 and J usage is TRBJ1-2, with a weak D call TRBD1 (5 bases). Germline CDR1 is MNHNS and CDR2 is SASEGT. This CDR3 spans 14 amino acids. CDR3 coding DNA: TGTGCCAGCAGAAAAGGGGAGGGCTTGGGTGGCTCCACCTTC. Its protein is CASRKGEGLGGSTF.

The table lists this clonotype with a few counts. The chain links TRBV2 to TRBJ2-6; D uncertain. CDR1 is SNHLY, CDR2 FYNNEI, per germline. This CDR3 region has 14 residues. The ends were cut back, 6 bases at V and 0 bases at J, with 6 bases in the middle. CDR3 sequence: CASRENSGANVLTF. The CDR3 coding sequence is TGTGCCAGCAGGGAGAACTCTGGGGCCAACGTCCTGACTTTC.

The rearrangement links TRBV27 to TRBJ1-5; D is unclear. The CDR3 contains 13 residues. The germline V gene has CDR1 MNHEY and CDR2 SMNVEV (reference sequence). V was trimmed by 0 bases and J by 11 bases, leaving 11 bases between them. The CDR3: CASSLSIRQSQHF. In DNA, the CDR3 is TGTGCCAGCAGTTTATCGATTAGGCAGTCCCAGCATTTT.

This clonotype was seen a handful of times. The chain uses TRBV19 and TRBJ1-1; 7 positions agree with TRBD1. Germline V CDR1 and CDR2: LNHDA, SQIVND (reference sequence). This CDR3 spans 13 amino acids. V trimming: 2 bases; J trimming: 4 bases; junction bases outside the gene matches: 1. Here the CDR3 DNA reads TGTGCCAGTAGTATACCAGGGGGCACTGAAGCTTTCTTT. The encoded protein is CASSIPGGTEAFF.

The table lists this clonotype with a few counts. The V and J genes are TRBV6-2 or TRBV6-3 and TRBJ2-4; 9 nucleotides align to TRBD1. The CDR3 contains 15 residues. Germline values: CDR1 MNHEY, CDR2 SVGEGT. The V segment lost 0 bases and the J segment 6 bases; nucleotides outside the gene matches: 3. DNA of the CDR3: TGTGCCAGCAGTTACTCTACAGGGGGCACAAACATTCAGTACTTC. This sequence encodes CASSYSTGGTNIQYF.

The chain links TRBV7-8 to TRBJ2-1; the match to TRBD2 covers 7 bases. This CDR3 is built from 12 residues. Per germline, CDR1 SGHVS and CDR2 FQNEAQ. Trimming took 5 bases from V and 10 from J; bases not matched to a gene: 5. The DNA of the CDR3 is TGTGCCAGCAGCCCCTCTAGCGGAGAGCAGTTCTTC. Encoded protein: CASSPSSGEQFF.

The rearrangement joins TRBV10-2 to TRBJ2-1; possibly TRBD1 for D (6 bases). V shed 6 bases and J shed 6 bases, with 9 bases lying between them. The CDR3 covers 12 residues. Germline assignment: CDR1 WSHSY and CDR2 SAAADI. CDR3: CASREQGNEQFF. In nucleotides, the CDR3 is TGCGCCAGCAGGGAACAGGGCAATGAGCAGTTCTTC.

J is TRBJ2-5 and V is TRBV30, with unresolved D. The CDR3 totals 11 residues. Trimming took 5 bases from V and 5 from J, leaving 9 bases between them. Germline CDR1 reads GTSNPN; CDR2 reads SVGIG (reference sequence). This CDR3 reads CAWGGFETQYF. In DNA, the CDR3 is TGTGCCTGGGGTGGTTTTGAGACCCAGTACTTC.